Given below is one TCR beta chain in context. The sample is drawn from a study of blood T cell repertoires in COVID-19. For the study at large: Specimens from acute and convalescent COVID-19 originated in the United States, Italy and Spain. Nucleic acid was either cDNA or gDNA, and it came from T cells, B-cell-depleted T cells, or PBMCs.

Original methodology: Reference gene primer amplification in the assay estimated nucleated cell counts. TCRdb's table, derived via immunoSEQ multiplex PCR, lists solely in-frame clones and lacks some. V, J and clone size are taken as reported in that table, and D and trimming were inferred from the DNA itself. The sample records more than 40,000 clones, approximately 84% being singletons. Sequenced: peripheral blood. The origin of this receptor is a man in his forties or fifties with active COVID-19.

The CDR3 nucleotides read TGTGCCAGCAGCCAACCTGGGCAGGGTATGACTTTCTTT. Protein sequence: CASSQPGQGMTFF. This rearrangement joins TRBV14 to TRBJ1-1; D may be TRBD1 (5 bases). The CDR3 totals 13 residues. Trimming cost V 2 bases and J 12 bases, with 16 bases left between them. From germline, CDR1 is SGHDN and CDR2 FVKESK.